Listed below are T cell receptor beta chains from one sample, sequenced in a study of post-analysis software for immune sequencing data. TCRdb fed the PCR reads into MiXCR, producing one record per CDR3 protein. The sample records fewer than 850,000 distinct CDR3 sequences, 30% being singletons. Material for sequencing was blood. These receptors originate from a girl aged 10-17 years with multiple sclerosis. Both conserved end residues are part of each CDR3. D genes are given only for firm matches. Clone size is given for some rows only: seen once, a few or many times, or a class if the clone is expanded.

CDR3: CAISEEGQGMGQPQHF
DNA: TGTGCCATCAGTGAAGAGGGACAGGGGATGGGTCAGCCCCAGCATTTT
J: TRBJ1-5
D: TRBD1
size: .
V: TRBV10-3

CDR3: CASSPRPGTQETQYF
DNA: TGTGCCAGCAGCCCCCGCCCGGGGACACAAGAGACCCAGTACTTC
J: TRBJ2-5
D: .
size: few
V: TRBV9

CDR3: CATTIGLNTEAFF
DNA: TGTGCCACCACCATCGGGTTGAACACTGAAGCTTTCTTT
J: TRBJ1-1
D: .
size: .
V: TRBV14

CDR3: CASSQTGFNNEQFF
DNA: TGTGCCAGCAGCCAGACGGGATTTAACAATGAGCAGTTCTTC
J: TRBJ2-1
D: .
size: few
V: TRBV14

CDR3: CASSLGQGGVQETQYF
DNA: TGCGCCAGCAGCTTGGGCCAGGGAGGGGTCCAAGAGACCCAGTACTTC
J: TRBJ2-5
D: TRBD2
size: .
V: TRBV5-1

CDR3: CSVSAGLETQYF
DNA: TGCAGCGTTTCGGCGGGATTGGAGACCCAGTACTTC
J: TRBJ2-5
D: .
size: many
V: TRBV29-1

CDR3: CSAPGRLLRGSNEQFF
DNA: TGCAGTGCCCCCGGGCGACTGTTGCGGGGGTCCAATGAGCAGTTCTTC
J: TRBJ2-1
D: TRBD2
size: .
V: TRBV20-1

CDR3: CASSSYRVYEQYF
DNA: TGTGCCAGCAGTTCCTACAGGGTTTACGAGCAGTACTTC
J: TRBJ2-7
D: .
size: .
V: TRBV6-2/TRBV6-3

CDR3: CSAGTSGGASWTGELFF
DNA: TGCAGTGCTGGGACTAGCGGGGGGGCATCTTGGACCGGGGAGCTGTTTTTT
J: TRBJ2-2
D: TRBD2
size: .
V: TRBV20-1

CDR3: CATSPRTGIADTQYF
DNA: TGTGCCACCAGCCCAAGGACAGGGATAGCAGATACGCAGTATTTT
J: TRBJ2-3
D: TRBD1
size: many
V: TRBV15

CDR3: CSVAPSGQETQYF
DNA: TGCAGCGTGGCCCCTAGCGGCCAAGAGACCCAGTACTTC
J: TRBJ2-5
D: TRBD2
size: few
V: TRBV29-1

CDR3: CASGHGIADTQYF
DNA: TGTGCCAGTGGCCACGGTATTGCAGATACGCAGTATTTT
J: TRBJ2-3
D: .
size: few
V: TRBV7-2

CDR3: CSAKGQPYQPQHF
DNA: TGCAGTGCTAAGGGACAGCCCTATCAGCCCCAGCATTTT
J: TRBJ1-5
D: TRBD1
size: .
V: TRBV20-1

CDR3: CASQSEDTSYNEQFF
DNA: TGTGCCAGCCAATCGGAAGACACCTCCTACAATGAGCAGTTCTTC
J: TRBJ2-1
D: .
size: .
V: TRBV3-1

CDR3: CASSGRSGRGETQYF
DNA: TGTGCCAGCAGCGGGAGAAGCGGGAGGGGAGAGACCCAGTACTTC
J: TRBJ2-5
D: TRBD2
size: few
V: TRBV9

CDR3: CSARDMAFSGRWGNQPQHF
DNA: TGCAGTGCTAGAGATATGGCCTTTTCGGGGCGATGGGGCAATCAGCCCCAGCATTTT
J: TRBJ1-5
D: .
size: .
V: TRBV20-1

CDR3: CASSLNRGRGGYTF
DNA: TGTGCCAGCAGTCTAAACAGGGGGCGCGGCGGCTACACCTTC
J: TRBJ1-2
D: TRBD1
size: few
V: TRBV12-3/TRBV12-4

CDR3: CAISDLPNSPLHF
DNA: TGTGCCATCAGTGATCTCCCAAATTCACCCCTCCACTTT
J: TRBJ1-6
D: .
size: few
V: TRBV10-3

CDR3: CSGGRGTDTQYF
DNA: TGCAGCGGAGGCAGGGGTACAGATACGCAGTATTTT
J: TRBJ2-3
D: .
size: many
V: TRBV29-1

CDR3: CSEGQLSSYGYTF
DNA: TGCAGCGAGGGACAGCTAAGTAGCTATGGCTACACCTTC
J: TRBJ1-2
D: TRBD1
size: .
V: TRBV29-1